This record covers a single TCR beta chain. It has no known antigen specificity. No quality values exist for individual bases; no much larger clone is one base distant. The data belong to a study of regulatory T cells in long-lasting Graves disease (dated by TCRdb to the early 2020s). Describing the broader study: Patients with newly diagnosed Graves' disease had been on antithyroid drugs for under 3 months. TCR sequencing covered some 13 persistent and 20 or so newly diagnosed Graves' disease patients, approximately 33 samples in total. The study was conducted in China and was registered as a clinical trial. Persistent Graves' disease patients were compared with newly diagnosed Graves' disease patients by peripheral blood TCR sequencing and RNA sequencing.

The time point label here, explained by the study, means: newly diagnosed GD, antithyroid drugs for less than 3 months. For both TCR sequencing and RNA sequencing, RNA was extracted from PBMCs in TRIzol. The diagnosis of Graves' disease followed American Thyroid Association guidelines. Recruitment of patients was carried out at an endocrinology department in Xi'an, China. Each patient gave approximately 9 milliliters of peripheral blood, collected in an EDTA anticoagulant tube. PBMCs were isolated by Ficoll Paque Plus density gradient separation without further T cell sorting. An Agilent 2100 Bioanalyzer and agarose gel were used to check RNA quality, while a NanoDrop 2000 measured RNA concentration. Trimming accounts for 2 bases at V and 8 bases at J, while the number of junction bases matched to no gene is 8. The germline V gene supplies CDR1 SGHNT and CDR2 YENEEA. From the cysteine through the phenylalanine, the CDR3 covers 16 amino acids. Just the 48-base CDR3 DNA is kept, in frame starting at base 1.

Library construction relied on multiplex PCR. TCRdb shows the sequencer as Illumina HiSeq 4000. TCR beta libraries were built with iRepertoire HTBI primers and Arm-PCR amplification of CDR3 regions. PCR products were gel purified before sequencing. The original pipeline was this. Gene usage analysis of CDR3 amino acid clonotypes used the 62 TRBV and 14 to 15 TRBJ segments found across samples. COPE and FqMerger were used to merge filtered high-quality paired reads into contigs. BLAST was used to align contigs to IMGT TRBV, TRBD and TRBJ reference genes, with CDR3 defined following IMGT. Clonotypes above 0.1% frequency were classified as highly expanded clones. Shannon entropy was used to measure repertoire diversity, and the Gini coefficient was used to measure V-J evenness. A clonotype found in more than one individual was treated as public. TCRdb reran the public reads through fastp at Q25 and MiXCR, keeping productive beta chains. Rows matching on CDR3 protein sequence are summarized as one entry with the most common DNA and genes. None of the V and J calls come from the authors' own analysis; TCRdb made them. The sample table holds about half a million distinct CDR3 sequences, of which around 13% were seen once. In total, the top ten clones hold approximately 9.6% of the sample.

Beyond this particular receptor, the publication reports: Preferential use of TRBV28, TRBJ1-2 and TRBJ2-5 was observed in persistent disease, whereas TRBV20-1 and TRBJ2-1 were favored in newly diagnosed disease. Lower TCR Shannon entropy and fewer highly expanded clones were observed in persistent Graves' disease patients than in newly diagnosed patients, which suggested clonal expansion. Sequencing and analysis were restricted to the TCR beta chain. The authors acknowledged the small sample size as a limitation that may reduce accuracy. Patients with persistent disease shared more public clonotypes (under 3,000) than newly diagnosed patients did (about 970). Because the primary lesion, thyroid tissue, could not be accessed, the study looked at peripheral blood alone.

This sample also belongs to another study, concerning T cells in Graves' hyperthyroidism and ophthalmopathy. The second paper further reports: Stable Graves' hyperthyroidism was defined as the absence of progression to ophthalmopathy over 18 months of follow-up. The hyperthyroidism patients were between 18 and 65 years old and newly diagnosed, with a disease duration of less than 2 months. Patients with uncontrolled infections, other autoimmune diseases, pregnancy or lactation were excluded. Diagnoses relied on clinical symptoms, serum thyroxine and TRAb, thyroid ultrasound and orbital computed tomography. The TCR CDR3 was subjected to a first round of RT-PCR using the HTBI primer set and the Qiagen OneStep RT-PCR kit. Blood samples also contained most of the expanded thyroid clonotypes (frequency above 0.001), which suggests that blood repertoires may reflect thyroid immune responses. A 13 V-J signature model separated ophthalmopathy from stable hyperthyroidism, with approximately 87% sensitivity and around 84% specificity in cross-validation and 80%/75% in testing. In validation, the model predicted progression to ophthalmopathy with approximately 69% sensitivity and roughly 75% specificity, a median of 6.5 months before onset. A discovery cohort of roughly 96 patients, 43 with Graves' ophthalmopathy and over 55 with stable Graves' hyperthyroidism, was used to find distinguishing TCR V-J signatures. Prospective prediction of ophthalmopathy was tested in an independent validation cohort of 18 hyperthyroidism patients and 17 patients who later progressed to ophthalmopathy. The approximately 100 discovery patients were divided at random into training and test sets in a 7:3 ratio. In addition, the study compared T-cell repertoires in thyroid tissue and in blood from roughly six Graves' hyperthyroidism patients. Once sampling was done, hyperthyroidism patients were given methimazole at a starting dose of 30 mg daily, whereas ophthalmopathy patients were given high-dose intravenous methylprednisolone. The libraries were constructed in a second round of multiplex PCR and then size-selected and purified. Libraries were sequenced paired-end with 100 bp reads on an Illumina HiSeq2000. SOAPnuke was used to process the raw data, throwing out any read that contained adapters or uncalled bases, had a mean Phred below 15, or lacked an exact constant-primer or identifier match. COPE v1.2.5 was used to merge high-quality paired reads, and clonotypes were defined as unique nucleotide sequences. MiTCR v1.1 was used to align the clonotypes against IMGT TRBV, TRBD and TRBJ reference segments. The analysis was restricted to V-J combinations with a frequency above 0.0001, which together covered around 99% of the repertoires. The TCS score was defined as F50 (clonal expansion) divided by E x V (chaos), with BLOSUM62-based TCRdist calculated between CDR3 peptides within each V-J. Welch's t-statistics and random forest reduced 450 to 600 V-J features to about 13, which were used in a naive Bayes classifier (R e1071). Sample size was not statistically predetermined, and investigators were not blinded to group allocation. The paper describes TCR Vbeta CDR3 sequencing of 120 to 150 peripheral blood samples, made up of 43 ophthalmopathy patients, more than 70 hyperthyroidism patients and roughly 17 progressor patients.

This sample comprised peripheral blood mononuclear cells (PBMCs), obtained at new diagnosis, from a patient treated with antithyroid drugs. This clonotype was obtained from a woman aged 30 to 39 with Graves disease. Donor details come from another sample of the same person, matched by shared clones. Recombination joined TRBV11-3 with TRBJ2-1, and 11 junctional nucleotides match TRBD2. The DNA sequence is TGTGCCAGCAGCTTATACTTACTAGCGGGAGTTCATGAGCAGTTCTTC. The resulting protein is CASSLYLLAGVHEQFF.